Following are 8 T cell receptor beta chains from one sample sequenced in a study of shared clonotypes between healthy human individuals. TCRdb's table, derived via immunoSEQ multiplex PCR, lists solely in-frame clones and lacks some. The sample lists around 480,000 clones; 60% to 80% were seen once. Sequenced sample: PBMCs. These receptors all come from a middle-aged woman in good health. Some clones in this sample may be carry-over from other donors' samples.

This chain uses TRBV2 with TRBJ2-7, with 7 bases identical to TRBD1. The CDR3 is 15 residues long. Germline V gives CDR1 SNHLY, CDR2 FYNNEI. The trim removed 6 bases at V and 6 bases at J, leaving 14 bases unmatched. The CDR3 DNA reads TGTGCCAGCAGGGTTGGACAGGTCGGGGCCCTCGAGCAGTACTTC. Translating it yields CASRVGQVGALEQYF. Complete variable domain (other parts from reference TRBV2 and TRBJ2-7): EPEVTQTPSHQVTQMGQEVILRCVPISNHLYFYWYRQILGQKVEFLVSFYNNEISEKSEIFDDQFSVERPDGSNFTLKIRSTKLEDSAMYFCASRVGQVGALEQYFGPGTRLTVT.

This clone was detected a few times. The V call is TRBV28, the J call TRBJ2-1, with 8 bases identical to TRBD2. This CDR3 spans 14 amino acids. V lost 8 bases and J lost 1; bases outside the gene matches: 4. Germline V gene sequence: CDR1 MDHEN, CDR2 SYDVKM. CDR3 sequence reads: CASSKRESYNEQFF. CDR3 DNA: TGTGCCAGCTCGAAGCGGGAGTCCTACAATGAGCAGTTCTTC.

The DNA of the CDR3 is TGCGCCAGCAGCTTCTCCTTGCCGGGTACTGAAGCTTTCTTT. It translates to CASSFSLPGTEAFF. The rearrangement uses TRBV5-1 and TRBJ1-1, with unresolved D. This CDR3 has 14 residues. Germline assignment: CDR1 SGHRS and CDR2 YFSETQ. V lost 2 bases to trimming and J lost 5 bases, with 13 bases between them.

V is TRBV10-3 and J is TRBJ2-7; a possible D gene is TRBD1 (5 bases). The V gene's germline CDR1 is ENHRY and CDR2 SYGVKD. V was clipped by 4 bases and J by 6 bases, with 10 bases between them. The CDR3 extends over 12 amino acids. This chain's CDR3 is CAISGGASEQYF. The CDR3, as DNA: TGTGCCATCAGTGGGGGCGCAAGCGAGCAGTACTTC.

This rearrangement joins TRBV16 to TRBJ1-5; no firm D call. CDR1 KGHSY and CDR2 FQNENV come from the germline V gene. The CDR3 loop spans 13 amino acids. The V end lost 6 bases, the J end lost 6 bases, and 12 bases lay between the germline ends. Written as DNA, the CDR3 is TGTGCCAGCAGTCGCGGACGGGTTCAGCCCCAGCATTTT. Translated: CASSRGRVQPQHF.

V usage is TRBV5-1 and J usage is TRBJ2-3; D not resolved. CDR3 length: 13 residues. V lost 4 bases, J lost 2 bases, and 8 bases lay in between. Looked up from germline, CDR1 is SGHRS and CDR2 is YFSETQ. The CDR3 reads CASSPETTDTQYF. The CDR3 DNA sequence: TGCGCCAGCAGCCCCGAGACCACAGATACGCAGTATTTT.

CDR3 sequence reads: CASSTPTDGRVDTQYF. For the CDR3, the DNA is TGTGCCAGCAGCACCCCGACAGACGGCAGGGTAGATACGCAGTATTTT. The chain carries TRBV7-9 and TRBJ2-3, with D possibly TRBD1 on 5 matching bases. V lost 5 bases and J 5 bases, leaving 20 bases between the germline ends. Germline loops: CDR1 SEHNR, CDR2 FQNEAQ (reference sequence). The CDR3 is 16 amino acids. Complete variable domain (other parts from reference TRBV7-9 and TRBJ2-3): DTGVSQNPRHKITKRGQNVTFRCDPISEHNRLYWYRQTLGQGPEFLTYFQNEAQLEKSRLLSDRFSAERPKGSFSTLEIQRTEQGDSAMYLCASSTPTDGRVDTQYFGPGTRLTVL.

Remarks on this clone: One end of the junction fails to match germline, which may point to a read error. The V gene is TRBV7-7, the J gene TRBJ2-5; D is possibly TRBD1 (6 bases). The CDR3 has 14 amino acids. CDR1 is SSHAT, CDR2 FNYEAQ, per germline (reference sequence). The CDR3 spells CASSPNTRGETQYF. The DNA of the CDR3 is TGTGCTAGCAGCCCCAACACTAGGGGGGAGACCCAGTACTTC.